This T cell receptor beta chain was captured in a study of T-cell memory formation after mild COVID-19. About the research overall: In these data, TCR clusters were largely donor specific. Whole-study results and caveats: CD4+ contracting clones were found mainly in CM and EM, and CD8+ ones in EMRA.

A single record per CDR3 protein comes from TCRdb applying MiXCR to the 5' RACE reads. The sample comprises some 57,000 distinct CDR3 sequences, 10% to 15% of which are singletons, and around 25% rests with the top ten. As regards this clonotype: Its antigen is currently unknown.

Germline V gene lookup returns CDR1 SQVTM and CDR2 ANQGSEA. Between the trimmed V and J ends, which lost 2 bases and 5 bases, there was a span of 9 bases. There are 12 residues in the CDR3. The TCR was taken from a man younger than 30 who had mild COVID-19 (a few samples of this study predate the infection). Cell type and time point are not known. This chain connects TRBV29-1 to TRBJ2-5; D may be TRBD1 (5 bases). The source material was PBMCs or a T cell subset sorted from them (not recorded which). CDR3 in amino acids: CSVEWGAETQYF. In DNA, the CDR3 is TGCAGCGTTGAATGGGGCGCGGAGACCCAGTACTTC.